This entry concerns a single TCR beta chain. Next came a second PCR, run for about 7 to 12 cycles, which used a sample-barcoded 5' primer along with a J-beta primer mix. A template-switch adaptor containing 12 random nucleotides labeled each cDNA molecule. TCRdb re-called the 5' RACE reads with MiXCR, one entry per CDR3 protein. Among 700,000 or so distinct CDR3 sequences listed, around two fifths were seen once. This specimen belongs to a study of blood T cells in healthy people across ages. The CDR3 length is 18 residues. CDR1 is SGHTA and CDR2 is FQGNSA in the germline V gene. With 5 bases removed from V and 5 bases from J, the gap between germline ends came to 25 bases. Total RNA was isolated from each sample in quantities of at least 6 micrograms.

This TCR was sampled from a man older than 75 in good health. V and J are TRBV7-2 and TRBJ2-1; D possibly corresponds to TRBD2 (8 bases). Sequenced input: blood. As DNA, the CDR3 is TGTGCCAGCAGCGATAGCAGAGGGAGGGGGCGGGGGGACAATGAGCAGTTCTTC. Translating it yields CASSDSRGRGRGDNEQFF. The variable domain in full, with the rest retrieved from reference TRBV7-2 and TRBJ2-1, is GAGVSQSPSNKVTEKGKDVELRCDPISGHTALYWYRQSLGQGLEFLIYFQGNSAPDKSGLPSDRFSAERTGGSVSTLTIQRTQQEDSAVYLCASSDSRGRGRGDNEQFFGPGTRLTVL.